This TCR beta chain emerged from a study of blood T cell repertoires in COVID-19. The ends lost 5 bases at V and 2 bases at J; junction bases unmatched: 8. The CDR3 is made up of 15 amino acids. Germline CDR1 reads KGHSH; CDR2 reads LQKENI. This clone was found once. Produced via immunoSEQ multiplex PCR; TCRdb's table is partial and in-frame only. The sample records around 30,000 clones, around 80% being singletons. This TCR came from a human donor in a cohort sampled during active COVID-19. The sample consisted of peripheral blood. The chain recombines TRBV18 with TRBJ2-7, with TRBD2 matching over 8 bases. For the CDR3, the DNA is TGTGCCAGCTCAGGCACTAGCGGAGCCACCTACGAGCAGTACTTC. Amino acid sequence: CASSGTSGATYEQYF.